This T cell receptor (beta chain) was sequenced during a study of T cell responses to AZD1222 COVID-19 vaccine. Profiling relied on immunoSEQ multiplex PCR, and the TCRdb table lists in-frame clones only, not all of them. The profile shows some 170,000 clones, 85% to 90% of them singletons. Germline loops: CDR1 KGHSH, CDR2 LQKENI. The CDR3 sequence is 16 residues long. Trimming took 0 bases from V and 1 from J; bases not matched to a gene: 5. The chain couples TRBV18 to TRBJ2-7; 8 positions match TRBD1. The source of this sequence is an adult who received the MenACWY meningococcal vaccine as a control. The sequencing here drew on peripheral blood, taken 28 days after the second dose of the MenACWY control vaccine. CDR3 residues: CASSPPARGHSYEQYF. CDR3 DNA sequence: TGTGCCAGCTCACCACCGGCCAGGGGGCATTCCTACGAGCAGTACTTC. Supplemented by reference TRBV18 and TRBJ2-7, the full variable domain reads NAGVMQNPRHLVRRRGQEARLRCSPMKGHSHVYWYRQLPEEGLKFMVYLQKENIIDESGMPKERFSAEFPKEGPSILRIQQVVRGDSAAYFCASSPPARGHSYEQYFGPGTRLTVT.